This T cell receptor beta chain was recovered during a study of response to subunit inactivated influenza vaccine. Using its own MiXCR run on the RT-PCR reads, TCRdb lists one record per CDR3 protein. In the table there are approximately 200,000 distinct CDR3 sequences, around 15% of which are singletons. In germline, CDR1 is LNHNV, CDR2 YYDKDF (reference sequence). V was trimmed by 1 base and J by 4 bases, leaving 7 bases between them. The CDR3 contains 13 residues. Study-wide results and limits: Authors proposed each seasonal influenza vaccination draws in few new T cells.

Note on this clonotype: Its target is not known.

The chain employs TRBV15 and TRBJ1-1; D uncertain. The starting material was CD8+ T cells sorted from PBMCs, obtained roughly 5 days after vaccination. The TCR comes from a man aged 50 to 60 who received an inactivated influenza vaccine. CDR3 in DNA: TGTGCCACCAGCAGAGCTGGCTCCACTGAAGCTTTCTTT. Its protein product is CATSRAGSTEAFF.